Listed below are T cell receptor beta chains from one sample, sequenced in a study of CD8+ T cells in alopecia areata. TCRdb's table, derived via immunoSEQ multiplex PCR, lists solely in-frame clones and lacks some. The top ten clones hold approximately 2.6% of a sample with 110,000 or so clones, 55% to 65% of them seen once. Material: CD4+ T cells sorted from blood. These receptors were taken from a human donor in good health. The CDR3 runs from the conserved cysteine through the conserved F or W. D genes are given only for firm matches. Clone size is not always given. Where it is, it says once, few, many or a class for expanded clones.

v_gene: TRBV4-1
j_gene: TRBJ2-1
d_gene: -
abundance: -
len: 12
CDR3aa: CASSQVLDEQFF
CDR3nt: TGCGCCAGCAGCCAAGTCTTGGATGAGCAGTTCTTC

v_gene: TRBV30
j_gene: TRBJ1-2
d_gene: TRBD1
abundance: once
len: 11
CDR3aa: CACGQGLGYTF
CDR3nt: TGTGCCTGCGGACAGGGCCTCGGCTACACCTTC

v_gene: TRBV7-9
j_gene: TRBJ1-3
d_gene: -
abundance: few
len: 12
CDR3aa: CATSPTGNTIYF
CDR3nt: TGTGCCACCTCCCCAACAGGAAACACCATATATTTT

v_gene: TRBV29-1
j_gene: TRBJ1-1
d_gene: -
abundance: -
len: 12
CDR3aa: CSVGHRNTEAFF
CDR3nt: TGCAGCGTTGGACACCGGAACACTGAAGCTTTCTTT

v_gene: TRBV4-1
j_gene: TRBJ2-6
d_gene: -
abundance: -
len: 17
CDR3aa: CASSPGPPLGGANVLTF
CDR3nt: TGCGCCAGCAGTCCGGGACCCCCTTTGGGAGGGGCCAACGTCCTGACTTTC

v_gene: TRBV2
j_gene: TRBJ2-1
d_gene: -
abundance: -
len: 12
CDR3aa: CASRVGVHEQFF
CDR3nt: TGTGCCAGCAGAGTCGGGGTGCATGAGCAGTTCTTC

v_gene: TRBV30
j_gene: TRBJ2-7
d_gene: -
abundance: -
len: 12
CDR3aa: CAWSAGTYEQYF
CDR3nt: TGTGCCTGGAGTGCGGGGACCTACGAGCAGTACTTC

v_gene: TRBV18
j_gene: TRBJ1-2
d_gene: -
abundance: few
len: 14
CDR3aa: CASSSDTGSYGYTF
CDR3nt: TGTGCCAGCTCATCAGACACAGGGAGCTATGGCTACACCTTC

v_gene: TRBV27
j_gene: TRBJ2-7
d_gene: TRBD2
abundance: -
len: 15
CDR3aa: CASSSAGTRSSEQYF
CDR3nt: TGTGCCAGCAGTTCGGCCGGGACTAGATCCTCCGAGCAGTACTTC

v_gene: TRBV15
j_gene: TRBJ2-1
d_gene: -
abundance: -
len: 17
CDR3aa: CATSRLSAGARDNEQFF
CDR3nt: TGTGCCACCAGCAGACTATCCGCAGGTGCTAGGGACAATGAGCAGTTCTTC

v_gene: TRBV5-4
j_gene: TRBJ2-2
d_gene: -
abundance: -
len: 16
CDR3aa: CASSLGTRPNTGELFF
CDR3nt: TGTGCCAGCAGCTTGGGGACCAGGCCGAACACCGGGGAGCTGTTTTTT

v_gene: TRBV5-4
j_gene: TRBJ1-2
d_gene: TRBD1
abundance: -
len: 13
CDR3aa: CASSPDRDYGYTF
CDR3nt: TGTGCCAGCAGCCCCGACAGGGACTATGGCTACACCTTC

v_gene: TRBV30
j_gene: TRBJ1-2
d_gene: -
abundance: -
len: 13
CDR3aa: CAWIQGRNYGYTF
CDR3nt: TGTGCCTGGATCCAGGGGAGGAACTATGGCTACACCTTC

v_gene: TRBV5-6
j_gene: TRBJ2-7
d_gene: -
abundance: -
len: 15
CDR3aa: CASSLVGQGPYEQYF
CDR3nt: TGTGCCAGCAGCTTGGTGGGGCAGGGGCCGTACGAGCAGTACTTC

v_gene: TRBV13
j_gene: TRBJ1-6
d_gene: -
abundance: -
len: 13
CDR3aa: CASSRYGNSPLHF
CDR3nt: TGTGCCAGCAGCCGATACGGGAATTCACCCCTCCACTTT

v_gene: TRBV29-1
j_gene: TRBJ2-7
d_gene: TRBD2
abundance: -
len: 14
CDR3aa: CSVDSGALTYEQYF
CDR3nt: TGCAGCGTCGATAGCGGGGCGCTTACCTACGAGCAGTACTTC

v_gene: TRBV7-2
j_gene: TRBJ2-7
d_gene: TRBD1
abundance: -
len: 15
CDR3aa: CASSLARTGLYEQYF
CDR3nt: TGTGCCAGCAGCTTAGCCCGGACAGGACTCTACGAGCAGTACTTC

v_gene: TRBV27
j_gene: TRBJ2-7
d_gene: TRBD1
abundance: -
len: 14
CDR3aa: CASSPRDSSYEQYF
CDR3nt: TGTGCCAGCAGTCCCCGGGACAGCTCCTACGAGCAGTACTTC

v_gene: TRBV5-1
j_gene: TRBJ2-7
d_gene: -
abundance: -
len: 14
CDR3aa: CASSQTGAHWEQYF
CDR3nt: TGCGCCAGCAGCCAAACGGGGGCCCATTGGGAGCAGTACTTC

v_gene: TRBV15
j_gene: TRBJ2-7
d_gene: TRBD2
abundance: -
len: 14
CDR3aa: CATSRRGDSYEQYF
CDR3nt: TGTGCCACCAGCAGGCGGGGGGATTCCTACGAGCAGTACTTC

v_gene: TRBV5-8
j_gene: TRBJ2-3
d_gene: TRBD2
abundance: -
len: 16
CDR3aa: CASSVVLAEGTDTQYF
CDR3nt: TGTGCCAGCAGCGTAGTTCTAGCGGAGGGCACAGATACGCAGTATTTT

v_gene: TRBV29-1
j_gene: TRBJ1-1
d_gene: -
abundance: few
len: 13
CDR3aa: CSSEQNINTEAFF
CDR3nt: TGCAGCTCCGAACAGAATATCAACACTGAAGCTTTCTTT

v_gene: TRBV27
j_gene: TRBJ1-2
d_gene: TRBD1
abundance: -
len: 15
CDR3aa: CASSPRQGAYYGYTF
CDR3nt: TGTGCCAGCAGTCCACGACAGGGGGCTTACTATGGCTACACCTTC

v_gene: TRBV11-1
j_gene: TRBJ1-5
d_gene: -
abundance: -
len: 13
CDR3aa: CASSLEGGQPQHF
CDR3nt: TGTGCCAGCAGCTTGGAGGGAGGACAGCCCCAGCATTTT

v_gene: TRBV30
j_gene: TRBJ1-6
d_gene: TRBD1
abundance: few
len: 13
CDR3aa: CAWRNDRGSPLHF
CDR3nt: TGTGCCTGGAGAAACGACAGGGGTTCACCCCTCCACTTT

v_gene: TRBV29-1
j_gene: TRBJ2-2
d_gene: TRBD1
abundance: -
len: 13
CDR3aa: CSVRDRNTGELFF
CDR3nt: TGCAGCGTTCGGGACAGGAACACCGGGGAGCTGTTTTTT

v_gene: TRBV29-1
j_gene: TRBJ1-1
d_gene: -
abundance: -
len: 10
CDR3aa: CSVGAGRAFF
CDR3nt: TGCAGCGTTGGGGCAGGGCGAGCTTTCTTT

v_gene: TRBV7-2
j_gene: TRBJ2-5
d_gene: TRBD2
abundance: -
len: 16
CDR3aa: CASSPGGLAGARTQYF
CDR3nt: TGTGCCAGCAGTCCTGGAGGCCTAGCGGGGGCCCGGACCCAGTACTTC

v_gene: TRBV7-2
j_gene: TRBJ1-5
d_gene: -
abundance: few
len: 13
CDR3aa: CASSPEGYQPQHF
CDR3nt: TGTGCCAGCAGCCCGGAAGGGTATCAGCCCCAGCATTTT

v_gene: TRBV30
j_gene: TRBJ2-5
d_gene: -
abundance: -
len: 13
CDR3aa: CAWSVIAQETQYF
CDR3nt: TGTGCCTGGAGTGTCATAGCGCAAGAGACCCAGTACTTC

v_gene: TRBV4-1
j_gene: TRBJ2-5
d_gene: -
abundance: -
len: 16
CDR3aa: CASSQPGRTRFGTQYF
CDR3nt: TGCGCCAGCAGCCAACCCGGGCGGACCAGATTCGGGACCCAGTACTTC

v_gene: TRBV29-1
j_gene: TRBJ1-1
d_gene: -
abundance: few
len: 12
CDR3aa: CSVELGINEAFF
CDR3nt: TGCAGCGTTGAACTCGGAATTAACGAAGCTTTCTTT

v_gene: TRBV13
j_gene: TRBJ2-3
d_gene: -
abundance: few
len: 16
CDR3aa: CASSLSTRAFTDTQYF
CDR3nt: TGTGCCAGCAGCTTATCGACCCGCGCTTTCACAGATACGCAGTATTTT

v_gene: TRBV19
j_gene: TRBJ1-6
d_gene: -
abundance: -
len: 15
CDR3aa: CASSIAGPNNSPLHF
CDR3nt: TGTGCCAGTAGTATAGCGGGACCGAATAATTCACCCCTCCACTTT

v_gene: TRBV4-1
j_gene: TRBJ1-2
d_gene: -
abundance: -
len: 14
CDR3aa: CASSRAPETYGYTF
CDR3nt: TGCGCCAGTTCACGCGCTCCGGAAACCTATGGCTACACCTTC

v_gene: TRBV4-1
j_gene: TRBJ1-4
d_gene: -
abundance: -
len: 12
CDR3aa: CASSQVGVSPFF
CDR3nt: TGCGCCAGCAGCCAAGTGGGTGTCAGTCCGTTTTTT

v_gene: TRBV4-1
j_gene: TRBJ1-2
d_gene: TRBD1
abundance: -
len: 15
CDR3aa: CASSHPPTGDYGYTF
CDR3nt: TGCGCCAGCAGCCACCCGCCGACAGGGGACTATGGCTACACCTTC

v_gene: TRBV5-1
j_gene: TRBJ2-2
d_gene: -
abundance: -
len: 14
CDR3aa: CASSLEGSTGELFF
CDR3nt: TGCGCCAGCAGCTTGGAAGGAAGCACCGGGGAGCTGTTTTTT

v_gene: TRBV29-1
j_gene: TRBJ1-1
d_gene: -
abundance: -
len: 12
CDR3aa: CSVQQGNTEAFF
CDR3nt: TGCAGCGTTCAACAGGGGAACACTGAAGCTTTCTTT

v_gene: TRBV28
j_gene: TRBJ2-7
d_gene: TRBD2
abundance: -
len: 15
CDR3aa: CASTSALAGPYEQYF
CDR3nt: TGTGCCAGCACGTCGGCACTAGCGGGCCCCTACGAGCAGTACTTC

v_gene: TRBV5-1
j_gene: TRBJ1-2
d_gene: -
abundance: once
len: 18
CDR3aa: CASSLEAFRGPTNYGYTF
CDR3nt: TGCGCCAGCAGCTTGGAAGCTTTCAGGGGACCCACTAACTATGGCTACACCTTC

v_gene: TRBV6-1
j_gene: TRBJ1-2
d_gene: TRBD1
abundance: few
len: 15
CDR3aa: CASSGQGQGIHGYTF
CDR3nt: TGTGCCAGCAGTGGCCAGGGACAGGGGATCCATGGCTACACCTTC

v_gene: TRBV11-2
j_gene: TRBJ2-6
d_gene: TRBD1
abundance: -
len: 17
CDR3aa: CASSIGTGYSGANVLTF
CDR3nt: TGTGCCAGCAGCATCGGGACAGGGTACTCTGGGGCCAACGTCCTGACTTTC

v_gene: TRBV5-6
j_gene: TRBJ2-3
d_gene: TRBD2
abundance: -
len: 15
CDR3aa: CASSLPSGYTDTQYF
CDR3nt: TGTGCCAGCAGCTTGCCTAGCGGTTACACAGATACGCAGTATTTT

v_gene: TRBV5-1
j_gene: TRBJ1-1
d_gene: TRBD1
abundance: -
len: 16
CDR3aa: CASSLGAGGAYTEAFF
CDR3nt: TGCGCCAGCAGCTTGGGAGCAGGGGGCGCGTACACTGAAGCTTTCTTT

v_gene: TRBV29-1
j_gene: TRBJ2-7
d_gene: -
abundance: -
len: 14
CDR3aa: CSIEALGPTYEQYF
CDR3nt: TGCAGCATTGAAGCGCTGGGCCCTACCTACGAGCAGTACTTC

v_gene: TRBV2
j_gene: TRBJ1-1
d_gene: -
abundance: once
len: 13
CDR3aa: CASSAPRGTEAFF
CDR3nt: TGTGCCAGCAGTGCCCCGCGTGGTACTGAAGCTTTCTTT

v_gene: TRBV5-6
j_gene: TRBJ2-7
d_gene: -
abundance: -
len: 15
CDR3aa: CASSSRRVGLHEQYF
CDR3nt: TGTGCCAGCAGCTCACGGAGAGTAGGACTACACGAGCAGTACTTC

v_gene: TRBV4-1
j_gene: TRBJ2-3
d_gene: -
abundance: -
len: 15
CDR3aa: CASSLTPGPRDTQYF
CDR3nt: TGCGCCAGCAGCCTAACACCGGGTCCGCGCGATACGCAGTATTTT

v_gene: TRBV29-1
j_gene: TRBJ2-3
d_gene: -
abundance: -
len: 14
CDR3aa: CSVADGGSTDTQYF
CDR3nt: TGCAGCGTCGCGGACGGGGGTAGCACAGATACGCAGTATTTT

v_gene: TRBV7-9
j_gene: TRBJ1-1
d_gene: TRBD1
abundance: -
len: 13
CDR3aa: CASSSLGQREAFF
CDR3nt: TGTGCCAGCAGCTCTCTGGGACAGCGTGAAGCTTTCTTT

v_gene: TRBV7-9
j_gene: TRBJ2-5
d_gene: -
abundance: -
len: 12
CDR3aa: CASSWNQETQYF
CDR3nt: TGTGCCAGCAGTTGGAACCAAGAGACCCAGTACTTC

v_gene: TRBV29-1
j_gene: TRBJ2-4
d_gene: -
abundance: -
len: 10
CDR3aa: CSVVSGIQYF
CDR3nt: TGCAGCGTGGTCAGTGGAATTCAGTACTTC

v_gene: TRBV29-1
j_gene: TRBJ2-1
d_gene: TRBD1
abundance: -
len: 14
CDR3aa: CSAKRDRDYNEQFF
CDR3nt: TGCAGCGCCAAGCGGGACAGGGACTACAATGAGCAGTTCTTC

v_gene: TRBV6-6
j_gene: TRBJ2-3
d_gene: -
abundance: few
len: 13
CDR3aa: CASRPIRVHTQYF
CDR3nt: TGTGCCAGCAGACCCATCCGAGTCCATACGCAGTATTTT